The text below deals with one T cell receptor beta chain. Its antigen remains unidentified. J gave up 1 base and V 5 bases, and 7 bases lay outside the gene matches. CDR1 and CDR2 from the germline V gene are SGHKS and YYEKEE (reference sequence). CDR3 size: 17 residues. These data are taken from a study of T cell responses to AZD1222 COVID-19 vaccine. Study results and caveats: Mapped onto spike, vaccine-associated CD4 TCRs spanned it and were dominant at 160-218 and 743-854. The donors showed a predominance of white British ancestry and of females, with possible underestimation of clonal diversity. Of the AZD1222 recipients, only 5 or 6 were seropositive at baseline. Repertoires in all cases were sampled only once the peak T cell response had passed.

This table comes from immunoSEQ multiplex PCR, and its TCRdb copy is limited to in-frame clones, with some not included. Altogether some 140,000 clones are present, less than 95% being singletons, with the ten largest covering approximately 2.8%. Here the sequenced sample was peripheral blood, taken on day 0 of AZD1222 vaccination. The chain uses TRBV5-5 and TRBJ2-6; 9 bases map to TRBD1. This receptor was obtained from an adult in good health. In DNA, the CDR3 is TGTGCCAGCAGACAGACAGGGGGTGTATCTGGGGCCAACGTCCTGACTTTC. Amino acids: CASRQTGGVSGANVLTF.